This T cell receptor (beta chain) originates from a study of cytomegalovirus exposure and HLA in healthy donors. PCR employed 60 Vbeta and 13 Jbeta primers. Sequencing was performed with immunoSEQ multiplex PCR; in TCRdb, only in-frame clones are kept and a portion is missing. Seen here are 120,000 or so clones, around 69% observed once, and the top ten hold about 8.3%. Germline V CDR1 and CDR2: MDHEN, SYDVKM. CDR3 size: 12 residues. V shed 6 bases and J shed 4 bases, with 10 bases lying between them. The sequence was obtained from a woman in her 40s in good health and CMV-seropositive. J is TRBJ2-7 and V is TRBV28; tentative D call: TRBD2 (6 bases). The specimen sequenced was PBMCs. Here the CDR3 DNA reads TGTGCCAGCAGAGGGACTTTTTACGAGCAGTACTTC. It codes for CASRGTFYEQYF.